This T cell receptor beta chain comes out of a study of blood T cells in healthy people across ages. A sample-barcoded 5' primer and a J-beta primer mix were used in a second PCR of roughly 6 to 11 cycles. Using its own MiXCR run on the 5' RACE reads, TCRdb lists one record per CDR3 protein. The sample contains fewer than 1.5 million distinct CDR3 sequences, 35% to 45% of which appear only once. Trimming cost V 1 base and J 3 bases, with 16 bases left between them. Germline V lookup: CDR1 MGHRA, CDR2 YSYEKL. This CDR3 region has 16 residues. The receptor was derived from a woman aged 18-29 years in good health. V is TRBV4-1 and J is TRBJ2-7; perhaps D is TRBD1 or TRBD2 (5 bases each). What was sequenced was blood. DNA of the CDR3: TGCGCCAGCAGCCAAGGAGTCGGGGCAGGGAACTACGAGCAGTACTTC. Protein product: CASSQGVGAGNYEQYF.